This TCR beta chain is from a study of PD-1 blockade in classical Hodgkin lymphoma. The overall study: Patients were dosed intravenously with nivolumab at 3 mg/kg every 2 weeks.

This clone has only one observation. Its matching antigen is unknown. Distinct nucleotide sequences in the sample also encode this CDR3. Brentuximab vedotin exposure varied, and every patient relapsed after autologous stem cell transplantation. Study-wide results and limits: Possible causes of repertoire differences, disease activity or prior therapy, remain undefined. Nivolumab starters within 1 year of ASCT were excluded. Complete responders showed a baseline diversity that resembled the diversity of newly diagnosed patients.

Clones were read by immunoSEQ multiplex PCR, and TCRdb kept only the in-frame ones, dropping some. This sample has 53,000 or so clones, with 65% to 85% found just once. Germline V gene lookup returns CDR1 SGHTA and CDR2 FQGNSA. The CDR3 consists of 13 residues. V lost 1 base and J 4 bases, leaving 7 bases between the germline ends. This clonotype was sampled from a human donor with classical Hodgkin lymphoma. Here the sequenced sample was peripheral blood mononuclear cells (PBMCs), taken at baseline. This chain links TRBV7-2 with TRBJ2-5; a possible D gene is TRBD1 (6 bases). The CDR3 DNA sequence: TGTGCCAGCAGCTTAGGAGGGGGAGAGACCCAGTACTTC. Its protein product is CASSLGGGETQYF.